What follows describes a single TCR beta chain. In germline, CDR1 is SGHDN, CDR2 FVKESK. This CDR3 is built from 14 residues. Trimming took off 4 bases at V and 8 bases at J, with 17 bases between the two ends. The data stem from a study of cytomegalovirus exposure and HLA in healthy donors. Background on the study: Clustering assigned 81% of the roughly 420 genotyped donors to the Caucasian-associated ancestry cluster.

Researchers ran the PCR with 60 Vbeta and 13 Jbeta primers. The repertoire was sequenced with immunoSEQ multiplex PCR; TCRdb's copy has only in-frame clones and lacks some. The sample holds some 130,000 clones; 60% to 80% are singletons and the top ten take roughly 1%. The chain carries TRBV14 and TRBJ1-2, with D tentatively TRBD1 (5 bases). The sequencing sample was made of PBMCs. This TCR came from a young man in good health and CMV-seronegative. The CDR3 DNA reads TGTGCCAGCAGCCTCGGGACTGCCGCTAGGGGCTACACCTTC. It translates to CASSLGTAARGYTF.